The sequence of this T cell receptor beta chain was determined in a study of glioma-infiltrating T cells after dendritic cell vaccination. Background on the study: The vaccine used monocyte-derived dendritic cells pulsed overnight with autologous tumor lysate.

As for time point: after dendritic cell vaccination, including at tumor progression/relapse. Up to about 2 ug genomic DNA was used for TCRB CDR3 amplification. The primer mix had 60 V beta and 13 J beta primers. TCRdb's copy holds only in-frame clones and misses some; the assay was immunoSEQ multiplex PCR. The repertoire has 100,000 to 120,000 clones, around 87% of them found once; the top ten carry over 2.5%. V lost 1 base, J lost 4 bases, and 16 bases lay in between. CDR1 and CDR2 (germline): SGHDN, FVKESK. CDR3 size: 16 residues. This clonotype originated in a human donor with glioblastoma. The gene calls are TRBV14 and TRBJ1-1; D is unclear. Sequencing was performed on blood, taken after dendritic cell vaccination. The CDR3: CASSQGLIEAGTEAFF. The CDR3, as DNA: TGTGCCAGCAGCCAAGGCCTGATAGAAGCAGGCACTGAAGCTTTCTTT.